Presented here are 25 T cell receptor beta chains from one specimen sequenced in a study of T cell repertoires in cytomegalovirus infection. One entry per CDR3 protein, called by TCRdb with MiXCR from the reads. The table records around 330,000 distinct CDR3 sequences, about a sixth of them present only once. The sample consisted of PBMCs. These receptors originate from a human donor in good health (CMV status not recorded). Some clones in this sample may be carry-over from other donors' samples.

This clonotype was observed a few times. The chain uses TRBV6-5 and TRBJ2-5; D not certain. Germline values: CDR1 MNHEY, CDR2 SVGAGI. The CDR3 has 15 residues. The ends were cut back, 7 bases at V and 2 bases at J, with 17 bases in the middle. In nucleotides, the CDR3 is TGTGCCAGCACCGACTTAAAAGGAGTGCAAGAGACCCAGTACTTC. Translated: CASTDLKGVQETQYF.

V and J are TRBV20-1 and TRBJ2-7; the D gene is possibly TRBD1 (6 bases). The CDR3 covers 12 residues. Per the germline V gene, CDR1 is DFQATT and CDR2 is SNEGSKA (reference sequence). CDR3 loop: CSGTPSSYEQYF. CDR3 sequence (DNA): TGCAGCGGGACACCGAGCTCCTACGAGCAGTACTTC.

The CDR3 nucleotides are TGCAGTGCCAGCGGGGGTAACGAGCAGTACTTC. Translated, it gives CSASGGNEQYF. The chain combines TRBV20-1 with TRBJ2-7, with TRBD2 identical over 8 bases. This CDR3 is 11 amino acids long. Germline assignment: CDR1 DFQATT and CDR2 SNEGSKA (reference sequence). The ends lost 6 bases at V and 5 bases at J; junction bases unmatched: 3.

This clonotype was picked up many times. This chain connects TRBV7-9 to TRBJ1-3; tentative D call: TRBD1 (5 bases). CDR1 is SEHNR, CDR2 FQNEAQ, per germline (reference sequence). This CDR3 is built from 17 residues. V lost 5 bases, J lost 0 bases, and 17 bases lay in between. The CDR3 here is CASSPWEGLSSGNTIYF. The DNA of the CDR3 is TGTGCCAGCAGCCCCTGGGAGGGGCTGAGCTCTGGAAACACCATATATTTT.

Many counts were recorded for this clonotype. The chain uses TRBV28 and TRBJ1-5; D is undetermined. CDR1 is MDHEN and CDR2 is SYDVKM in the germline V gene. This CDR3 is 13 amino acids long. The ends were cut back, 3 bases at V and 4 bases at J, with 7 bases in the middle. The CDR3 region has the DNA TGTGCCAGCAGTTTTCTGGGGAATCAGCCCCAGCATTTT. It encodes CASSFLGNQPQHF.

This chain joins TRBV5-4 and TRBJ2-3; possibly TRBD2 for D (7 bases). Deletions cut 0 bases from V and 1 base from J, with 15 bases between. This CDR3 region has 17 residues. In germline, CDR1 is SGHNT, CDR2 YYREEE (reference sequence). The CDR3 loop is CASSLAGRGGRTDTQYF. The CDR3 bases are TGTGCCAGCAGCTTGGCCGGTCGCGGGGGCCGCACAGATACGCAGTATTTT.

This clonotype was found a few times. The chain uses TRBV9 and TRBJ2-2; D gene ambiguous. V lost 3 bases to trimming and J lost 4 bases, with 10 bases between them. The CDR3 spans 14 residues. CDR1 and CDR2 from the germline V gene are SGDLS and YYNGEE. Here the CDR3 DNA reads TGTGCCAGCAGCGCCAGATCGGGCACCGGGGAGCTGTTTTTT. Translation: CASSARSGTGELFF.

This clonotype was seen ten or more times. This chain connects TRBV7-2 to TRBJ2-3; D uncertain. Germline CDR1 reads SGHTA; CDR2 reads FQGNSA. The CDR3 covers 15 residues. Trimming shortened V by 3 bases and J by 2 bases, and 12 bases separated the two germline ends. The CDR3 spells CASSFGRPLTDTQYF. CDR3 bases: TGTGCCAGCAGCTTCGGTAGGCCCCTCACAGATACGCAGTATTTT. The full variable domain, rest sourced from reference TRBV7-2 and TRBJ2-3, is GAGVSQSPSNKVTEKGKDVELRCDPISGHTALYWYRQSLGQGLEFLIYFQGNSAPDKSGLPSDRFSAERTGGSVSTLTIQRTQQEDSAVYLCASSFGRPLTDTQYFGPGTRLTVL.

This clonotype was detected many times. This rearrangement joins TRBV27 to TRBJ1-1, with D perhaps matching TRBD1 (5 bases). CDR1 and CDR2 (germline): MNHEY, SMNVEV (reference sequence). V lost 11 bases to trimming and J lost 1 base, with 32 bases between them. The CDR3 is made up of 19 amino acids. The CDR3 region has the DNA TGTGCCGCCGCTCCGACTGGACGTCCTCCTCGGGGGGGGAACACTGAAGCTTTCTTT. Translated: CAAAPTGRPPRGGNTEAFF.

Many counts were recorded for this clonotype. This chain connects TRBV7-2 to TRBJ1-3, with D perhaps matching TRBD1 (5 bases). The CDR3 is 19 residues long. CDR1 and CDR2 from the germline V gene are SGHTA and FQGNSA. V lost 1 base and J 4 bases, leaving 23 bases between the germline ends. CDR3 sequence: CASSLGRLTRGVTGNTIYF. The DNA for the CDR3 is TGTGCCAGCAGCTTAGGTCGGTTAACCCGAGGGGTGACGGGAAACACCATATATTTT.

This clonotype was picked up a small number of times. The chain couples TRBV6-5 to TRBJ2-1; the match to TRBD1 covers 9 bases. Trimming removed 5 bases from V and 7 bases from J; junction bases left unmatched: 6. Germline CDR1 MNHEY, CDR2 SVGAGI. The CDR3 is 14 amino acids. CDR3 DNA: TGTGCCAGCAGTCGGGGACAGGGAATAAATGAGCAGTTCTTC. Protein: CASSRGQGINEQFF.

This clonotype was counted a few times. The chain is built from TRBV4-1 and TRBJ1-1; the D gene is possibly TRBD1 (6 bases). From germline, CDR1 is MGHRA and CDR2 YSYEKL. V shed 8 bases and J shed 5 bases, with 18 bases lying between them. The CDR3 sequence is 14 residues long. CDR3 nucleotide sequence: TGCGCCAGCGGGAACCGGGGGGGGCAAACTGAAGCTTTCTTT. Translating it yields CASGNRGGQTEAFF.

The V and J genes are TRBV4-1 and TRBJ2-7; D uncertain. V dropped 0 bases and J dropped 0 bases, with 12 bases sitting between them. Germline loops: CDR1 MGHRA, CDR2 YSYEKL. The CDR3 spans 16 residues. CDR3 nucleotide sequence: TGCGCCAGCAGCCAAGAAAGAACCCTGAACTCCTACGAGCAGTACTTC. Protein: CASSQERTLNSYEQYF.

This clonotype showed up just a few times. The chain carries TRBV4-1 and TRBJ2-5, with 9 bases that match TRBD2. The CDR3 has 16 residues. Germline V lookup: CDR1 MGHRA, CDR2 YSYEKL. V was pared by 2 bases and J by 7 bases, with 11 bases of the junction left unmatched. The CDR3 sequence: CASSQPVTSGYGTQYF. CDR3 DNA sequence: TGCGCCAGCAGCCAACCAGTCACTAGCGGGTACGGGACCCAGTACTTC.

This clonotype came up many times. J is TRBJ2-3 and V is TRBV20-1; 12 nucleotides agree with TRBD2. Trimming removed 5 bases from V and 0 bases from J; junction bases left unmatched: 9. CDR1 is DFQATT, CDR2 SNEGSKA, per germline (reference sequence). The CDR3 sequence is 17 residues long. The CDR3 bases are TGCAGTGCTCCGACTAGCGGGGGCCTTCTGAGCACAGATACGCAGTATTTT. Translation: CSAPTSGGLLSTDTQYF.

This clonotype was recorded at least ten times. CDR3 bases: TGCAGTGCTAGATCCTTGCGGGAGACCCAGTACTTC. Translated: CSARSLRETQYF. The V and J genes are TRBV20-1 and TRBJ2-5; D gene unclear. The CDR3 loop spans 12 amino acids. Germline V gene lookup returns CDR1 DFQATT and CDR2 SNEGSKA (reference sequence). Trimming pared 2 bases from V and 5 bases from J, leaving 9 bases between.

The chain combines TRBV24-1 with TRBJ2-1; TRBD2 is a possible D gene (6 bases). V was cut by 3 bases and J by 4 bases, with 15 bases left in between. The CDR3 extends over 16 amino acids. Per the germline V gene, CDR1 is KGHDR and CDR2 is SFDVKD. The CDR3 is CATSDIGTEGYNEQFF. The CDR3 region has the DNA TGTGCCACCAGTGATATCGGTACGGAGGGATACAATGAGCAGTTCTTC.

This clonotype was recorded a few times. The chain uses TRBV4-2 and TRBJ1-4; D unresolved. V lost 0 bases and J lost 15, with 11 bases in between. Germline lookup yields CDR1 LGHNA and CDR2 YNFKEQ. This CDR3 is built from 12 residues. CDR3 DNA: TGTGCCAGCAGCCAAGATCTGGGCAGTATGTTTTTT. It encodes CASSQDLGSMFF.

This clonotype was detected a few times. The chain employs TRBV27 and TRBJ2-7; D might be TRBD1 (7 bases). This CDR3 is built from 13 residues. Germline V gene sequence: CDR1 MNHEY, CDR2 SMNVEV (reference sequence). The CDR3 reads CTRGGTVSYEQYF. The CDR3 region has the DNA TGTACGCGAGGGGGGACAGTCTCCTACGAGCAGTACTTC.

The sample holds a few counts of this clonotype. The V and J genes are TRBV7-9 and TRBJ2-7, with D tentatively TRBD1 or TRBD2 (5 bases each). Germline assignment: CDR1 SEHNR and CDR2 FQNEAQ (reference sequence). V was cut by 0 bases and J by 3 bases, with 9 bases left in between. This CDR3 spans 14 amino acids. Here the CDR3 DNA reads TGTGCCAGCAGCTTAGCTGGGGGAATCTACGAGCAGTACTTC. It is translated as CASSLAGGIYEQYF.

The rearrangement joins TRBV4-1 to TRBJ1-5; D may be TRBD1 (5 bases). The germline V gene encodes CDR1 MGHRA and CDR2 YSYEKL. Trimming shortened V by 5 bases and J by 6 bases, and 14 bases separated the two germline ends. The CDR3 totals 14 residues. Here the CDR3 DNA reads TGCGCCAGCAGCTCAGACGGGGGGGGTCAGCCCCAGCATTTT. This codes for CASSSDGGGQPQHF.

The sample holds many counts of this clonotype. The J gene is TRBJ2-3, the V gene TRBV7-8, with 7 bases matching TRBD2. CDR1 SGHVS and CDR2 FQNEAQ come from the germline V gene. J lost 2 bases, V lost 5 bases, and 7 bases had no gene match. CDR3 length equals 15 residues. The CDR3 nucleotides are TGTGCCAGCAGCAAAAGGAGCGGGAACACAGATACGCAGTATTTT. Its translation: CASSKRSGNTDTQYF.

The sample holds many counts of this clonotype. The CDR3 DNA reads TGTGCCAGCAGCCAGGGGGCCCGGGAAGAGACCCAGTACTTC. Encoded protein: CASSQGAREETQYF. The V gene is TRBV5-4, the J gene TRBJ2-5; 8 bases are shared with TRBD1. The trim removed 4 bases at V and 3 bases at J, leaving 5 bases unmatched. From germline, CDR1 is SGHNT and CDR2 YYREEE (reference sequence). This CDR3 is built from 14 residues. The complete variable domain, with remaining parts taken from reference TRBV5-4 and TRBJ2-5, reads ETGVTQSPTHLIKTRGQQVTLRCSSQSGHNTVSWYQQALGQGPQFIFQYYREEENGRGNFPPRFSGLQFPNYSSELNVNALELDDSALYLCASSQGAREETQYFGPGTRLLVL.

The chain recombines TRBV18 with TRBJ2-7; 9 bases match TRBD1. The CDR3 runs to 15 residues. V lost 2 bases, J lost 4 bases, and 6 bases stayed unmatched. From germline, CDR1 is KGHSH and CDR2 LQKENI. The CDR3: CASSPAGQGWYEQYF. In DNA form, the CDR3 reads TGTGCCAGCTCACCAGCGGGACAGGGTTGGTACGAGCAGTACTTC.

This clonotype was detected only a few times. The chain links TRBV5-6 to TRBJ1-6, with D unresolved. This CDR3 comprises 16 residues. V was cut by 1 base and J by 0 bases, with 8 bases left in between. Germline lookup yields CDR1 SGHDT and CDR2 YYEEEE. CDR3 sequence: CASSLKAFSYNSPLHF. The CDR3 region has the DNA TGTGCCAGCAGCTTGAAGGCCTTCTCCTATAATTCACCCCTCCACTTT.